The present entry profiles one T cell receptor (beta chain) with its context. Antigen: not known. The investigators amplified TCR beta CDR3 regions from RNA transcripts. HTBI primers were the set used in a first-round RT-PCR of the TCR CDR3. TCRdb itself ran the multiplex PCR reads through MiXCR, one entry per CDR3 protein. In the table there are about 610,000 distinct CDR3 sequences, about 45% of which are singletons. There are 16 residues in the CDR3. CDR1 and CDR2 from the germline V gene are SGHVS and FNYEAQ. After removal of 5 bases from V and 9 bases from J, the junction contained 11 bases not matched to a gene. The data were taken from a study of T cells in Graves' hyperthyroidism and ophthalmopathy. Notes on the study in general: Model predictions of ophthalmopathy came a median 6.5 months before onset.

This chain links TRBV7-6 with TRBJ1-6; 9 nucleotides agree with TRBD1. What was sequenced was peripheral blood or thyroid tissue (not recorded which). The sequence was obtained from a woman aged 18-29 years with Graves' hyperthyroidism. Here the CDR3 reads CASSRTSDRGGSPLHF. Here the CDR3 DNA reads TGTGCCAGCAGCCGCACCTCGGACAGGGGTGGTTCACCCCTCCACTTT.